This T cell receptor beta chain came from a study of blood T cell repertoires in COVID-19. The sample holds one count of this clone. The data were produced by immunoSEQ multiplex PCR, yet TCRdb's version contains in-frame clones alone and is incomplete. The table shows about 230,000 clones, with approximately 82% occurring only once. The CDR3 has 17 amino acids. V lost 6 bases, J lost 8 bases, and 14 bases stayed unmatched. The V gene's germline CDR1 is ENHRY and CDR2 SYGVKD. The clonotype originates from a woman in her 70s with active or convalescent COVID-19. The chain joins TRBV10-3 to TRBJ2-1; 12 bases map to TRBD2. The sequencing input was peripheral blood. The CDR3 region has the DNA TGTGCCATCAGACAAGGGACTAGCGGGTGGGATGGCTATGAGCAGTTCTTC. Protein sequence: CAIRQGTSGWDGYEQFF.